A selection of T cell receptor beta chains follows, all from one sample in a study of cytomegalovirus exposure and HLA in healthy donors. This table comes from immunoSEQ multiplex PCR, and its TCRdb copy is limited to in-frame clones, with some not included. The sample includes about 190,000 clones, roughly four fifths of them seen just once. The sample was PBMCs. The receptor source for this set is a woman younger than 30 in good health and CMV-seropositive. Both conserved end residues are part of each CDR3. A D gene is named only where the DNA matches it firmly. Expanded clones get a size class; other rows say once, few or many, or leave the size out.

V: TRBV5-5; D: NA; size: NA; J: TRBJ1-5; DNA: TGTGCCAGCAGCTTGGACGGCAGGCCGAGCAATCAGCCCCAGCATTTT; CDR3: CASSLDGRPSNQPQHF
V: TRBV7-3; D: NA; size: NA; J: TRBJ2-2; DNA: TGTGCCAGCAGCTTAAATGGGCGACGGAACACCGGGGAGCTGTTTTTT; CDR3: CASSLNGRRNTGELFF
V: TRBV7-6; D: NA; size: NA; J: TRBJ2-3; DNA: TGTGCCAGCAGCTTAGTTGCGGAAAGCACAGATACGCAGTATTTT; CDR3: CASSLVAESTDTQYF
V: TRBV19; D: NA; size: few; J: TRBJ1-5; DNA: TGTGCCAGTAGTACCCCGGCGGGGGAGGAAAGGAGCAATCAGCCCCAGCATTTT; CDR3: CASSTPAGEERSNQPQHF
V: TRBV19; D: NA; size: NA; J: TRBJ2-7; DNA: TGTGCCAGTAGCAGGGGGGAAAGTACCTACGAGCAGTACTTC; CDR3: CASSRGESTYEQYF
V: TRBV7-3; D: NA; size: NA; J: TRBJ2-2; DNA: TGTGCCAGCAGCGATCTCTCCGGGACCGGGGAGCTGTTTTTT; CDR3: CASSDLSGTGELFF
V: TRBV27; D: NA; size: NA; J: TRBJ2-5; DNA: TGTGCCAGCAGCGGGACTGACAGTTACCTTAGAGAGACCCAGTACTTC; CDR3: CASSGTDSYLRETQYF
V: TRBV5-1; D: TRBD2; size: NA; J: TRBJ2-7; DNA: TGCGCCAGCAGCATAGAGCGGGGTGACTACGAGCAGTACTTC; CDR3: CASSIERGDYEQYF
V: TRBV7-2; D: NA; size: NA; J: TRBJ1-4; DNA: TGTGCCAGCAGCTCCCTACCGACAGGAGCTAATGAAAAACTGTTTTTT; CDR3: CASSSLPTGANEKLFF
V: TRBV6-1; D: NA; size: NA; J: TRBJ1-1; DNA: TGTGCCAGCAGTGGGTTTAGGACACCCAACACTGAAGCTTTCTTT; CDR3: CASSGFRTPNTEAFF
V: TRBV9; D: NA; size: NA; J: TRBJ1-3; DNA: TGTGCCAGCAGCGTGGGGGGACGGAGCTCTGGAAACACCATATATTTT; CDR3: CASSVGGRSSGNTIYF
V: TRBV7-3; D: NA; size: NA; J: TRBJ1-1; DNA: TGTGCCAGCAGTCCGGGCCAGGGACTAGAAGCTTTCTTT; CDR3: CASSPGQGLEAFF
V: TRBV2; D: NA; size: NA; J: TRBJ2-7; DNA: TGTGCCAGCAGGGGACAACAGGGGAGTTGGCGGGGACCCTACGAGCAGTACTTC; CDR3: CASRGQQGSWRGPYEQYF
V: TRBV6-6; D: TRBD2; size: NA; J: TRBJ2-1; DNA: TGTGCCAGCCGGCTCGGGACTAGCGCTATCAATGAGCAGTTCTTC; CDR3: CASRLGTSAINEQFF
V: TRBV2; D: TRBD1; size: few; J: TRBJ1-4; DNA: TGTGCCAGCAACAGGGGTGAAAAACTGTTTTTT; CDR3: CASNRGEKLFF
V: TRBV5-1; D: NA; size: NA; J: TRBJ2-2; DNA: TGCGCCAGCAGCTTAAACAGGTTTACCGGGGAGCTGTTTTTT; CDR3: CASSLNRFTGELFF
V: TRBV4-1; D: TRBD2; size: NA; J: TRBJ2-2; DNA: TGCGCCAGCAGCCCTTGGACTAGCGTAACCACCGGGGAGCTGTTTTTT; CDR3: CASSPWTSVTTGELFF
V: TRBV2; D: NA; size: NA; J: TRBJ2-4; DNA: TGTGCCAGCAGGGTAGGGGTAGCCAAAAACATTCAGTACTTC; CDR3: CASRVGVAKNIQYF
V: TRBV6-1; D: NA; size: NA; J: TRBJ1-4; DNA: TGTGCCAGCTACAGGGCTTCGAATGAAAAACTGTTTTTT; CDR3: CASYRASNEKLFF
V: TRBV19; D: NA; size: NA; J: TRBJ1-6; DNA: TGTGCCAGTAGTTCCGGACAGATCTATAATTCACCCCTCCACTTT; CDR3: CASSSGQIYNSPLHF
V: TRBV19; D: NA; size: few; J: TRBJ1-2; DNA: TGTGCCAGTAGGGTACCAGGTAGATTGAGTGGCTACACCTTC; CDR3: CASRVPGRLSGYTF
V: TRBV18; D: TRBD2; size: NA; J: TRBJ2-4; DNA: TGTGCCAGCTCACCGGCGACTAGCGGGGGGCTAAAAAACATTCAGTACTTC; CDR3: CASSPATSGGLKNIQYF
V: TRBV7-2; D: TRBD2; size: once; J: TRBJ2-7; DNA: TGTGCCAGCAGCCCTCGGGGGGGGCTTTCCTACGAGCAGTACTTC; CDR3: CASSPRGGLSYEQYF
V: TRBV6-1; D: NA; size: NA; J: TRBJ2-5; DNA: TGTGCCAGCAGCCATGGGGCTTTCCAAGAGACCCAGTACTTC; CDR3: CASSHGAFQETQYF
V: TRBV2; D: NA; size: few; J: TRBJ1-2; DNA: TGTGCCAGCCAGAATAGGACATGGACCACCTTC; CDR3: CASQNRTWTTF
V: TRBV7-9; D: NA; size: NA; J: TRBJ1-2; DNA: TGTGCCAGCAGCTCAAATCCGGGGGGCTATGGCTACACCTTC; CDR3: CASSSNPGGYGYTF
V: TRBV5-4; D: NA; size: NA; J: TRBJ1-1; DNA: TGTGCCAGCAGCTTGGACAGGGAAAGGGCTGAAGCTTTCTTT; CDR3: CASSLDRERAEAFF
V: TRBV29-1; D: TRBD1; size: NA; J: TRBJ1-1; DNA: TGCAGCGTTTTCTCAACAGGGGGCGAGGTCGCTTTCTTT; CDR3: CSVFSTGGEVAFF
V: TRBV27; D: TRBD1; size: NA; J: TRBJ2-7; DNA: TGTGCCAGCACTTCCGGGACAGACTTCTACGAGCAGTACTTC; CDR3: CASTSGTDFYEQYF
V: TRBV27; D: TRBD2; size: NA; J: TRBJ2-4; DNA: TGTGCCAGCAGTCCGGGGGGGATTGGAACGGCCAAAAACATTCAGTACTTC; CDR3: CASSPGGIGTAKNIQYF
V: TRBV7-2; D: NA; size: NA; J: TRBJ2-5; DNA: TGTGCCAGCAGGCCCGTAGGGGGAGTCCGCGAGACCCAGTACTTC; CDR3: CASRPVGGVRETQYF
V: TRBV27; D: TRBD2; size: NA; J: TRBJ2-5; DNA: TGTGCCAGCAGTTCCGGGACTACGGGAGAGACCCAGTACTTC; CDR3: CASSSGTTGETQYF
V: TRBV27; D: NA; size: NA; J: TRBJ1-2; DNA: TGTGCCAGCAGTTCTACCCCTATGGGGGCGGGTGGCTACACCTTC; CDR3: CASSSTPMGAGGYTF
V: TRBV5-4; D: TRBD1; size: NA; J: TRBJ1-2; DNA: TGTGCCAGCAGCTTCTCGACAGGGGGCTGGTATGGCTACACCTTC; CDR3: CASSFSTGGWYGYTF
V: TRBV9; D: NA; size: NA; J: TRBJ2-1; DNA: TGTGCCAGCAGCGTAACCGGGACTCTCCGCTCGGAGCAGTTCTTC; CDR3: CASSVTGTLRSEQFF
V: TRBV5-1; D: NA; size: NA; J: TRBJ2-7; DNA: TGCGCCAGCAGTTTAAAGCGGGACATTGACGAGCAGTACTTC; CDR3: CASSLKRDIDEQYF
V: TRBV6-1; D: NA; size: NA; J: TRBJ2-3; DNA: TGTGCCAGCAGTGGGGCAGGTCATGAACGAACCACGCAGTATTTT; CDR3: CASSGAGHERTTQYF
V: TRBV9; D: TRBD2; size: once; J: TRBJ2-1; DNA: TGTGCCAGCAGCGTAGTCCAGCTGGCGGGGGGGGTTCATGAGCAGTTCTTC; CDR3: CASSVVQLAGGVHEQFF
V: TRBV7-8; D: TRBD2; size: NA; J: TRBJ2-5; DNA: TGTGCCAGCAGCTTACCACTAGCGGGGGCCCCAGGGACCCAGTACTTC; CDR3: CASSLPLAGAPGTQYF
V: TRBV4-1; D: NA; size: NA; J: TRBJ1-2; DNA: TGCGCCAGCAGCCAATCCCCTAGGACTGAATATAACTATGGCTACACCTTC; CDR3: CASSQSPRTEYNYGYTF
V: TRBV7-8; D: TRBD2; size: NA; J: TRBJ2-3; DNA: TGTGCCAGCAGCTGGGGAGGGGATACGCAGTATTTT; CDR3: CASSWGGDTQYF
V: TRBV28; D: NA; size: NA; J: TRBJ1-2; DNA: TGTGCCAGCAGTTCCCCGGGGGGCATTTTCTATGGCTACACCTTC; CDR3: CASSSPGGIFYGYTF
V: TRBV19; D: NA; size: NA; J: TRBJ2-2; DNA: TGTGCCAGCCTAGGACAGACGAACACCGGGGAGCTGTTTTTT; CDR3: CASLGQTNTGELFF
V: TRBV9; D: NA; size: NA; J: TRBJ2-1; DNA: TGTGCCAGCAGCTCCGGGGTTCAGAGATTCAATGAGCAGTTCTTC; CDR3: CASSSGVQRFNEQFF
V: TRBV4-2; D: NA; size: NA; J: TRBJ1-2; DNA: TGTGCCAGCAGCCAAGAAGACAGAATAGGGTATGGCTACACCTTC; CDR3: CASSQEDRIGYGYTF
V: TRBV9; D: NA; size: NA; J: TRBJ2-3; DNA: TGTGCCAGCAGCGTTATGGGGCTGGTCTCTGGCACAGATACGCAGTATTTT; CDR3: CASSVMGLVSGTDTQYF
V: TRBV5-4; D: NA; size: NA; J: TRBJ1-6; DNA: TGTGCCAGCAGCTTCGGCGGCTCCTATAATTCACCCCTCCACTTT; CDR3: CASSFGGSYNSPLHF
V: TRBV6-5; D: NA; size: NA; J: TRBJ1-2; DNA: TGTGCCAGCAGATCACAGGGAGGCTACACCTTC; CDR3: CASRSQGGYTF
V: TRBV28; D: NA; size: NA; J: TRBJ1-6; DNA: TGTGCCAGCTCTCCGGGACGGACTATGTCACCCCTCCACTTT; CDR3: CASSPGRTMSPLHF